This note documents a single T cell receptor beta chain sequence. The antigen is undetermined. This record comes from a study of identical twins' blood T cells. Findings of the study overall: Each donor's most abundant TCRbeta clonotypes shared more CDR3 sequences with her twin than unrelated donors. V gene usage reportedly matched far better within twin pairs than unrelated donors. Shared environment remains a possible cause of twin similarity.

TCRdb reanalysed the 5' RACE reads using MiXCR and keeps one entry per CDR3 protein. This table holds a few hundred thousand distinct CDR3 sequences, approximately 30% found once. CDR1 and CDR2 (germline): MNHNY, SVGAGI (reference sequence). The J segment lost 2 bases and the V segment lost 2 bases, leaving 4 bases of the junction unmatched. CDR3 length: 16 amino acids. The chain combines TRBV6-6 with TRBJ2-1, with 9 bases matching TRBD1. This clonotype originated in a woman aged 18 to 55 in good health. Sequenced sample: PBMCs. The CDR3 nucleotides read TGTGCCAGCAGTTACCCGGGACAGGGAACCTACAATGAGCAGTTCTTC. Amino acids: CASSYPGQGTYNEQFF.